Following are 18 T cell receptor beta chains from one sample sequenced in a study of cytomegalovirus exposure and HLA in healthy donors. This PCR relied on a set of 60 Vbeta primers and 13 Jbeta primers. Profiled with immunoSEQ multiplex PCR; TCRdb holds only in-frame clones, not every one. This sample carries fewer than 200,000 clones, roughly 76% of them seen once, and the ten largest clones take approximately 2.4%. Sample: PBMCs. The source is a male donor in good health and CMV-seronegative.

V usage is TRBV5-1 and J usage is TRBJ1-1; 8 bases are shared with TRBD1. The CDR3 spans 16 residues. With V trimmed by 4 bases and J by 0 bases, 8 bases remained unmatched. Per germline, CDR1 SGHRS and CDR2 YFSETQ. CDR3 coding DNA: TGCGCCAGCAGCATCCAGGGGGCCCCGATGAACACTGAAGCTTTCTTT. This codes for CASSIQGAPMNTEAFF. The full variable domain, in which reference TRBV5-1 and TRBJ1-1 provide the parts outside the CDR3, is KAGVTQTPRYLIKTRGQQVTLSCSPISGHRSVSWYQQTPGQGLQFLFEYFSETQRNKGNFPGRFSGRQFSNSRSEMNVSTLELGDSALYLCASSIQGAPMNTEAFFGQGTRLTVV.

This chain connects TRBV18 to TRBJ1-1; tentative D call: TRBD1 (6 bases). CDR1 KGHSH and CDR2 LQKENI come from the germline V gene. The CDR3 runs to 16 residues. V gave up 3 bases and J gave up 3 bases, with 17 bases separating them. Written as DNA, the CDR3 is TGTGCCAGCTCACCGCAGACCCTACAGGGCTACACTGAAGCTTTCTTT. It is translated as CASSPQTLQGYTEAFF. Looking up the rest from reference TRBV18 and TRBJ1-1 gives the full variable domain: NAGVMQNPRHLVRRRGQEARLRCSPMKGHSHVYWYRQLPEEGLKFMVYLQKENIIDESGMPKERFSAEFPKEGPSILRIQQVVRGDSAAYFCASSPQTLQGYTEAFFGQGTRLTVV.

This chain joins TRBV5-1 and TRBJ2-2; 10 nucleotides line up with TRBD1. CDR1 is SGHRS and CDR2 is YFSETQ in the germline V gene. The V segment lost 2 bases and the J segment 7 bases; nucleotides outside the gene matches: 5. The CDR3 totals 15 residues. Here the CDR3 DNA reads TGCGCCAGCAGCTTTGTCGGGACAGGGGACGGGGAGCTGTTTTTT. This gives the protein CASSFVGTGDGELFF.

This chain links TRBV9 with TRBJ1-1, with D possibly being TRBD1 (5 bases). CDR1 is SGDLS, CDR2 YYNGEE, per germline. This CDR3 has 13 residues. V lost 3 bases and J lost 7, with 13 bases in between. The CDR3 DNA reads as TGTGCCAGCAGCGAATCGGGGGTGAGTGAAGCTTTCTTT. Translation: CASSESGVSEAFF.

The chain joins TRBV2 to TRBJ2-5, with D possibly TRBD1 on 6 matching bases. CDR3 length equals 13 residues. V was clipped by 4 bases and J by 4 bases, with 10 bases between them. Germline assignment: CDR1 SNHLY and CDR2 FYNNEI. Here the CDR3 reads CASSAGAGETQYF. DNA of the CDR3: TGTGCCAGCAGTGCAGGGGCTGGAGAGACCCAGTACTTC. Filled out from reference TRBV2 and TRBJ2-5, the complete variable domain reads EPEVTQTPSHQVTQMGQEVILRCVPISNHLYFYWYRQILGQKVEFLVSFYNNEISEKSEIFDDQFSVERPDGSNFTLKIRSTKLEDSAMYFCASSAGAGETQYFGPGTRLLVL.

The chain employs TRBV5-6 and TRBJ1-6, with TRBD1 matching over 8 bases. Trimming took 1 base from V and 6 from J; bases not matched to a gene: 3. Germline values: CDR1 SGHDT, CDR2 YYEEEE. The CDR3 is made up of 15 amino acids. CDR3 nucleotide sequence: TGTGCCAGCAGCTTGCACACAGGGGGTAATTCACCCCTCCACTTT. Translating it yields CASSLHTGGNSPLHF.

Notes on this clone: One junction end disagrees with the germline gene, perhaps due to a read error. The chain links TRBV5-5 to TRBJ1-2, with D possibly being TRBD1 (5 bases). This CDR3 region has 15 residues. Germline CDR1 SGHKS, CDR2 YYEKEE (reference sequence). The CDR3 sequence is CTSSIGQGVSHGYTF. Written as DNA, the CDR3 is TGTACCAGCAGCATCGGACAAGGAGTGTCCCATGGCTACACCTTC.

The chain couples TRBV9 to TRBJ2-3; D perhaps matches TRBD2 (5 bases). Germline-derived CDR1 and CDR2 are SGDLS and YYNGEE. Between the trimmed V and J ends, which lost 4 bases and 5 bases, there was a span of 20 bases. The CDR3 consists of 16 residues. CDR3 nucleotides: TGTGCCAGCAGCAAACCCCTAGAGGAGGTTAGAGATACGCAGTATTTT. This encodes CASSKPLEEVRDTQYF.

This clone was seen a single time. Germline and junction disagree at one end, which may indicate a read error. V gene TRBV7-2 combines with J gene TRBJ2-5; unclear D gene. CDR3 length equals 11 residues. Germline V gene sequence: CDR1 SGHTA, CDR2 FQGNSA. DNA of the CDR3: TGTGCCAGCAGCTTAGGATCAGGTTCTGACTTC. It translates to CASSLGSGSDF.

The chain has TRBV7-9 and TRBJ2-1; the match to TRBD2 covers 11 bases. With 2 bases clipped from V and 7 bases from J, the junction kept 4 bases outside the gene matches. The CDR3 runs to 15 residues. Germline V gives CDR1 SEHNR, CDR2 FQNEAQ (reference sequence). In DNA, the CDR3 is TGTGCCAGCAGCTTATATAGCGGGGGGGCGAATGAGCAGTTCTTC. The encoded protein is CASSLYSGGANEQFF.

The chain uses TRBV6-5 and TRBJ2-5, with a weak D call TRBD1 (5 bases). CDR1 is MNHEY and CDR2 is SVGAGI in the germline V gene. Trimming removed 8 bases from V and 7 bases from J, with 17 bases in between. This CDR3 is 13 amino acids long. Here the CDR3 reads CASWAGRTWTQYF. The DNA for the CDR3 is TGTGCCAGCTGGGCTGGAAGGACATGGACCCAGTACTTC.

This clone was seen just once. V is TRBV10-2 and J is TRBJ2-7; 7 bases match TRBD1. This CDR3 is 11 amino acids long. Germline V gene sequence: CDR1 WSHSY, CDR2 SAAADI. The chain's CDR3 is CGTGGLNEQYF. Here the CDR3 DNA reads TGCGGGACAGGAGGCCTAAACGAGCAGTACTTC.

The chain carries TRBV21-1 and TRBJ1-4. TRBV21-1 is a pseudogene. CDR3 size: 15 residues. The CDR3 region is CASSKVGGGPEKLFF. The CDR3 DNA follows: TGTGCCAGCAGCAAAGTAGGGGGAGGGCCTGAAAAACTGTTTTTT.

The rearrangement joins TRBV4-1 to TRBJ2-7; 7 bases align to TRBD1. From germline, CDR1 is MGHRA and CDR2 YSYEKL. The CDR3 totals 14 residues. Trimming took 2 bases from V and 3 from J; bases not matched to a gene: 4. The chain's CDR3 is CASSQPGQSYEQYF. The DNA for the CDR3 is TGCGCCAGCAGCCAACCGGGACAGAGCTACGAGCAGTACTTC.

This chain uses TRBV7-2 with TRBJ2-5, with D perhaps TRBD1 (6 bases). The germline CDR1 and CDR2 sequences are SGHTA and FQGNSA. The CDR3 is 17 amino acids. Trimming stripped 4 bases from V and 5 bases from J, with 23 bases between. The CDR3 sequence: CASSSHNGAGDWETQYF. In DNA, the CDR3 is TGTGCCAGCAGCTCACACAACGGTGCAGGGGATTGGGAGACCCAGTACTTC.

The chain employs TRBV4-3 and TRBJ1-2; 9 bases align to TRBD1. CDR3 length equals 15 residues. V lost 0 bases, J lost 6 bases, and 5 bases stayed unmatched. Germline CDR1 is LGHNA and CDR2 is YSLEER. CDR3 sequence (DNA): TGCGCCAGCAGCCAAGACGAGGGGACAGGGAATGGCTACACCTTC. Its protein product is CASSQDEGTGNGYTF.

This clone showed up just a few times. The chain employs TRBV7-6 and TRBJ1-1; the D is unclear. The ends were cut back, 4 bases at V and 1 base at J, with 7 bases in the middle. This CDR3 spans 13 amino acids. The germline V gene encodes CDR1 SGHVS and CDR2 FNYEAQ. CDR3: CASSSSRNTEAFF. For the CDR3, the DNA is TGTGCCAGCAGCTCTTCGAGGAACACTGAAGCTTTCTTT.

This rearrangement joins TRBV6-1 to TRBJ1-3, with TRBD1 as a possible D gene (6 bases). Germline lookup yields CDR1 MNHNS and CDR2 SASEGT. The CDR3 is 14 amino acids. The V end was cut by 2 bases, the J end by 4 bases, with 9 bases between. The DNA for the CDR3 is TGTGCCAGCAGTGAAACAGGGAACGGAAACACCATATATTTT. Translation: CASSETGNGNTIYF.